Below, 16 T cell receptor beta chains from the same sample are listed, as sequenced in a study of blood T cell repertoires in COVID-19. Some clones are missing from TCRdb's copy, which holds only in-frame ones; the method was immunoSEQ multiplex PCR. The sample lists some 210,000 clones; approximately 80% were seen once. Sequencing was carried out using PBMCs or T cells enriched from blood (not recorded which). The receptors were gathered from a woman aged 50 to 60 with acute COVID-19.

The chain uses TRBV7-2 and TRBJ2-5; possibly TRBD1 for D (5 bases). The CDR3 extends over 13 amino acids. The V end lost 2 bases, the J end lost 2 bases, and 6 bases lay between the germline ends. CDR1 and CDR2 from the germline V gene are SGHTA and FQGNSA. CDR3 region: CASSLRQQETQYF. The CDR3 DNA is TGTGCCAGCAGCTTAAGACAGCAAGAGACCCAGTACTTC.

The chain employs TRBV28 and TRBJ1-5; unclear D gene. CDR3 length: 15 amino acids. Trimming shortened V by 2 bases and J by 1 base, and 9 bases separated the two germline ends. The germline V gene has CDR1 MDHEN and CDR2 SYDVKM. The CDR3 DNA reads TGTGCCAGCAGTTTAAGTACGGGGAGCAATCAGCCCCAGCATTTT. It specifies CASSLSTGSNQPQHF.

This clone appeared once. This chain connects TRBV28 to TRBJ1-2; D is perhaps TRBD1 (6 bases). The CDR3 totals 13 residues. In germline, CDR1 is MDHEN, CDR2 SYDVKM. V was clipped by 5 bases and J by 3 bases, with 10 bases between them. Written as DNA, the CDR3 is TGTGCCAGCAGTGAAAAGGGGGACTATGGCTACACCTTC. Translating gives CASSEKGDYGYTF.

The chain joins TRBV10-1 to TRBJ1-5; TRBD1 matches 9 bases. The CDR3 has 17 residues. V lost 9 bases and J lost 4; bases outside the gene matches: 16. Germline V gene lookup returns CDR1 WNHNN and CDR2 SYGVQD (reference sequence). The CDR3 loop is CASREGATGGGNQPQHF. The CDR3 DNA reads TGCGCCAGTAGAGAGGGGGCTACAGGGGGCGGAAATCAGCCCCAGCATTTT.

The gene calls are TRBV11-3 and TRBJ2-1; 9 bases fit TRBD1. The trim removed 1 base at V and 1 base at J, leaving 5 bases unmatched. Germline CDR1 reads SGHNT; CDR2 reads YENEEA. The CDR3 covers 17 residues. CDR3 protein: CASSLVTGTGSYNEQFF. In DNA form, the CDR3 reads TGTGCCAGCAGCTTAGTGACCGGGACAGGGTCCTACAATGAGCAGTTCTTC.

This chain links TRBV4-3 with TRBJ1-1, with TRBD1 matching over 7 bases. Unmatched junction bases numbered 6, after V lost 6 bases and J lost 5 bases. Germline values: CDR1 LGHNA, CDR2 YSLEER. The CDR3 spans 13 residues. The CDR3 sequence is CASSDRVGTEAFF. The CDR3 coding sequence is TGCGCCAGCAGTGACAGGGTGGGTACTGAAGCTTTCTTT.

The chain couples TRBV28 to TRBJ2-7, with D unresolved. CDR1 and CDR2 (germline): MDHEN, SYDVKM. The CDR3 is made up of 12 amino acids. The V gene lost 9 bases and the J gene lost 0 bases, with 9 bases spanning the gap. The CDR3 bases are TGTGCCAGTTTGACATACTCCTACGAGCAGTACTTC. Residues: CASLTYSYEQYF.

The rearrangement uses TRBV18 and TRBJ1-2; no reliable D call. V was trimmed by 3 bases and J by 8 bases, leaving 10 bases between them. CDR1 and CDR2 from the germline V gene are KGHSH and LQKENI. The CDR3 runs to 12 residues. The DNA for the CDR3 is TGTGCCAGCTCACCGGAGGGAGGCGGCTACACCTTC. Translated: CASSPEGGGYTF.

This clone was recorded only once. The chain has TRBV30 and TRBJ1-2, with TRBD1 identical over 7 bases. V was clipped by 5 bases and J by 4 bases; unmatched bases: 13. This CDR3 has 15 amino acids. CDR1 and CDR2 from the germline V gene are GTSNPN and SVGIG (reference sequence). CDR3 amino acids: CAWVFQSTGIYGYTF. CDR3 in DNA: TGTGCCTGGGTTTTCCAATCGACAGGGATCTATGGCTACACCTTC.

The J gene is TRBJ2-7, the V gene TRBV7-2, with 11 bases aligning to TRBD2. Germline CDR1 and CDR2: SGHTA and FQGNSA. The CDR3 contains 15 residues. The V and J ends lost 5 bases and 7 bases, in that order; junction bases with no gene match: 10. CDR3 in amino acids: CASSPLAGDPREQYF. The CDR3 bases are TGTGCCAGCAGCCCACTAGCGGGGGACCCTCGGGAGCAGTACTTC.

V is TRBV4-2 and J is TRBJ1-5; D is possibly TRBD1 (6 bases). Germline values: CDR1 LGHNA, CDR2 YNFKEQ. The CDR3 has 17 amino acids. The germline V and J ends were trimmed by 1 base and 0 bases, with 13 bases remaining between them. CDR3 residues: CASSQASSGASNQPQHF. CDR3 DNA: TGTGCCAGCAGCCAAGCGTCCTCAGGGGCTAGCAATCAGCCCCAGCATTTT.

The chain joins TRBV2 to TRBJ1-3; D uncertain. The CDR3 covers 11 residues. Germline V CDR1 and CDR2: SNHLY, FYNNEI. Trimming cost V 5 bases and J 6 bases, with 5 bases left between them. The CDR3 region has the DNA TGTGCCAGCAGTCGCGTAAACACCATATATTTT. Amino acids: CASSRVNTIYF.

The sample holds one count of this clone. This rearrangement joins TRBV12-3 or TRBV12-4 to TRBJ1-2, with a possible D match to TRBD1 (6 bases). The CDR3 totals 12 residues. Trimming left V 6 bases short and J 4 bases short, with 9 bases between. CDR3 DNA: TGTGCCAGCAGCCGACAGGTCTATGGCTACACCTTC. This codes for CASSRQVYGYTF.

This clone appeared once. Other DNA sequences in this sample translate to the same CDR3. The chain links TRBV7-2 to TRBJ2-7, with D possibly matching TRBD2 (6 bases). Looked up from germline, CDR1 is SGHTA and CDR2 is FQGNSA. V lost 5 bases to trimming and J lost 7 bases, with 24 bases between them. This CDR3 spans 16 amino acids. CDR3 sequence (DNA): TGTGCCAGCAGCCCAGTTGCAGGGCGCCAAGGAGGGGAGCAGTACTTC. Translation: CASSPVAGRQGGEQYF.

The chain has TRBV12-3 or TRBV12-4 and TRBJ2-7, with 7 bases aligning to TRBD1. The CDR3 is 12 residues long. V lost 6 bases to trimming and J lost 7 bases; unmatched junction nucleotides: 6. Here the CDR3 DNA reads TGTGCCAGCAGCCTTACGGACAGGGAGCAGTACTTC. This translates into CASSLTDREQYF.

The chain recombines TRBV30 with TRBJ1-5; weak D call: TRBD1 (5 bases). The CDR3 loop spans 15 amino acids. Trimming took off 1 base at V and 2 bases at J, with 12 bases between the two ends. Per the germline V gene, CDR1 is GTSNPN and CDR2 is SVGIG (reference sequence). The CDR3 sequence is CAWSAPGGGNQPQHF. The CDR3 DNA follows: TGTGCCTGGAGTGCCCCGGGGGGGGGCAATCAGCCCCAGCATTTT.